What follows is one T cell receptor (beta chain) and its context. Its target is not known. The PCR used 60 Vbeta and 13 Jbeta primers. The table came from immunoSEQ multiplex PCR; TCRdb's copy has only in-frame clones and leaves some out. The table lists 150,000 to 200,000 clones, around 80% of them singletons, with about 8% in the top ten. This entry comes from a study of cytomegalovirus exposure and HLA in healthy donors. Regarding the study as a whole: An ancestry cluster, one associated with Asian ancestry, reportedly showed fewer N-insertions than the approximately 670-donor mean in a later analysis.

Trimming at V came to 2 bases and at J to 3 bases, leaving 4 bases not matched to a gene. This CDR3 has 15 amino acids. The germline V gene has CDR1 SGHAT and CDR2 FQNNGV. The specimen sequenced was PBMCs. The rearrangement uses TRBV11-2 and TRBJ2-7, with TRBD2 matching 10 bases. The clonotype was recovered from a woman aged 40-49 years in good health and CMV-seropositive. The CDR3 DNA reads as TGTGCCAGCAGCTTAAGCGGGAGGGCCATCTACGAGCAGTACTTC. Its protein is CASSLSGRAIYEQYF.